Shown below are 2 T cell receptor beta chains from a single sample sequenced in a study of blood T cell repertoires in COVID-19. Profiled with immunoSEQ multiplex PCR; TCRdb holds only in-frame clones, not every one. The table records roughly 110,000 clones, roughly 76% of them present only once. The source material was peripheral blood. The receptors derive from a human donor in a cohort sampled during active COVID-19.

The V and J genes are TRBV4-1 and TRBJ2-3, with 8 bases aligning to TRBD1. V was clipped by 1 base and J by 5 bases; unmatched bases: 8. This CDR3 comprises 16 residues. Germline loops: CDR1 MGHRA, CDR2 YSYEKL. The CDR3, as DNA: TGCGCCAGCAGCCAAGTGACAGGGGTCCAGGGAGATACGCAGTATTTT. It yields the protein CASSQVTGVQGDTQYF.

V usage is TRBV2 and J usage is TRBJ2-2; D is unclear. Between the trimmed V and J ends, which lost 4 bases and 4 bases, there was a span of 16 bases. Germline V gives CDR1 SNHLY, CDR2 FYNNEI. This CDR3 comprises 16 residues. CDR3 DNA sequence: TGTGCCAGCAGTGGTCCCTTACCCCTTAGCACCGGGGAGCTGTTTTTT. Amino acids: CASSGPLPLSTGELFF.